One T cell receptor beta chain is described in this entry. The specificity of this receptor is unknown. No per-base quality is available; no much larger clone lies one base away. The CDR3 has 15 amino acids, counting the end cysteine and phenylalanine. Of the read, only the CDR3 DNA is kept; its 45 bases are in frame from base 1. V is reduced by 0 bases and J by 4 bases, leaving a spacing of 12 bases between them. From a lookup of the germline V gene, CDR1 and CDR2 are MGHRA and YSYEKL. These data belong to a study of siplizumab effects on memory and regulatory T cells (dated by TCRdb to about 2019). Describing the broader study: The study looked at the effect of siplizumab, an anti-CD2 antibody, on alloreactive T-cell subsets in allogeneic mixed lymphocyte reactions made from human PBMCs. The investigation overall reported the following: Whether proliferating Tregs from siplizumab cultures actually had suppressive function was not functionally confirmed. Because sequences at frequencies below about 10^-5 were poorly captured, only a minor fraction of alloreactive clones could be mapped back to unstimulated subsets. Siplizumab significantly lowered the cumulative frequency of alloreactive sequences that could be traced to unstimulated CD4+ memory T cells. Among mappable alloreactive CD4+ clones, the Treg-derived fraction averaged approximately 63% with siplizumab versus 25% to 30% in control reactions. Unstimulated naive T cells appeared more diverse than memory T cells, and naive cells seemed to contribute substantially to the alloresponse. Roughly 80-95% of proliferating CD4+ or CD8+ clones could not be assigned a naive or memory phenotype.

TCRbeta CDR3 sequencing was performed on sorted unstimulated T cells and on proliferating T cells recovered from mixed lymphocyte reactions. Fresh whole blood from around 11 HLA-typed healthy donors was used to isolate PBMCs. Receptors were amplified or captured by the immunoSEQ multiplex PCR assay. Each sample had some 9.7 x 10^4 TCR templates assayed by the deep sequencing platform. Genomic DNA extracted from sorted T cells was used for TCRbeta CDR3 sequencing. The study's processing was this. The R programming language was used for the clonal analysis of the TCRbeta CDR3 data. Unstimulated samples were compared with post-reaction CFSE-low samples to define alloreactive CD4+ and CD8+ clones. Alloreactive CD4+ clones were assigned to regulatory or non-regulatory origin by matching sequences to sorted unstimulated Treg and non-Treg repertoires. The table was pulled from immuneACCESS by TCRdb, which kept in-frame rearrangements only. Such tables lose some clones; where checked, under half of the loss comes from unresolved V genes, and the rest has no known cause. That table furnishes V, J and clone size, whereas the DNA furnished D and trimming. The sample includes around 100,000 clones, with 80% to 95% observed a single time. The ten largest make up 0.14% to 0.15% of the sample.

The sequencing input was CD4+ T cells sorted from blood. Recombination linked TRBV4-1 to TRBJ1-2, with the D segment identity uncertain. The sequence was obtained from a human donor in good health. The sequenced DNA: TGCGCCAGCAGCCAAGAAGAGGTCTTCGTCTATGGCTACACCTTC. The translation is CASSQEEVFVYGYTF.